This TCR beta chain was recorded in a study of a mutant IDH1 vaccine in newly diagnosed glioma. Across the whole study: Of treated patients, 62.5% were men and roughly 38% women, averaging around 40 years.

Profiling relied on immunoSEQ multiplex PCR, and the TCRdb table lists in-frame clones only, not all of them. The sample holds about 68,000 clones, approximately 85% seen once. Time point denoted: baseline, week 1 (first vaccination visit). Treatment reported: pre-vaccination baseline after standard-of-care therapy. CDR3 length equals 15 residues. The germline V gene has CDR1 LGHNA and CDR2 YNFKEQ. The ends lost 1 base at V and 4 bases at J; junction bases unmatched: 6. The chain couples TRBV4-2 to TRBJ2-5, with 7 nucleotides matching TRBD1. This sample comprised PBMCs, obtained from a glioma patient treated with radiotherapy, temozolomide or both. The clonotype originates from a man in his forties or fifties with glioma. The CDR3 nucleotides are TGTGCCAGCAGCCAAGTAGAGACAGGGAGAGAGACCCAGTACTTC. This sequence encodes CASSQVETGRETQYF.